This T cell receptor beta chain was recorded in a study of radiation and T cells in renal cell carcinoma. V was cut by 1 base and J by 4 bases, with 17 bases left in between. There are 17 residues in the CDR3. In germline, CDR1 is LNHDA, CDR2 SQIVND (reference sequence). Time point described: blood 2 weeks post-SBRT. The treatment here: 15 Gy SBRT to primary tumor, nephrectomy 4 weeks later. Generated by immunoSEQ multiplex PCR, the TCRdb table keeps only in-frame clones and is missing some. The profile shows 100,000 to 150,000 clones, 80% to 90% of them singletons. The specimen comprised blood, sampled from a patient whose treatment included radiotherapy and nephrectomy. The rearrangement joins TRBV19 to TRBJ2-1; tentative D call: TRBD1 (6 bases). The clonotype comes from a woman in her sixties or seventies with renal cell carcinoma. Here the CDR3 reads CASSIGPPGHLYNEQFF. Written as DNA, the CDR3 is TGTGCCAGTAGTATAGGCCCTCCGGGACACCTTTACAATGAGCAGTTCTTC. Drawing the rest from reference TRBV19 and TRBJ2-1, the complete variable domain is DGGITQSPKYLFRKEGQNVTLSCEQNLNHDAMYWYRQDPGQGLRLIYYSQIVNDFQKGDIAEGYSVSREKKESFPLTVTSAQKNPTAFYLCASSIGPPGHLYNEQFFGPGTRLTVL.